This passage covers 27 T cell receptor beta chains from one sample sequenced in a study of regulatory T cells in long-lasting Graves disease. Arm-PCR of CDR3 regions and iRepertoire HTBI primers were the basis on which TCR beta libraries were built. TCRdb redid the calling of the multiplex PCR reads with MiXCR, one entry per CDR3 protein. The profile shows 420,000 or so distinct CDR3 sequences, about a quarter of them singletons. Time point noted: persistent/refractory GD, antithyroid drugs over 5 years with positive TRAb. With RNA extracted from PBMCs as input, the TCR library was made. Here the sequenced sample was peripheral blood mononuclear cells (PBMCs), taken when the disease was refractory, from a patient treated with antithyroid drugs. These receptors all stem from a female donor with Graves disease.

J is TRBJ1-5 and V is TRBV6-1, with TRBD1 matching 10 bases. Germline loops: CDR1 MNHNS, CDR2 SASEGT. V shed 8 bases, J shed 2 bases, and the junction held 12 bases outside the gene matches. The CDR3 runs to 17 residues. CDR3 nucleotide sequence: TGTGCCAGCGGGGGGGACAGGGGAGGAACGGGCAATCAGCCCCAGCATTTT. It translates to CASGGDRGGTGNQPQHF.

This clonotype was observed a handful of times. V usage is TRBV7-2 and J usage is TRBJ1-1; D may be TRBD1 (5 bases). Germline V gene lookup returns CDR1 SGHTA and CDR2 FQGNSA. The CDR3 length is 14 residues. Trimming removed 2 bases at V and 3 bases at J, with 10 bases between. The CDR3 DNA follows: TGTGCCAGCAGCTTATTACGAGGGGACACTGAAGCTTTCTTT. It is translated as CASSLLRGDTEAFF.

The rearrangement uses TRBV7-8 and TRBJ2-5; 8 positions agree with TRBD2. The CDR3 spans 15 residues. The V and J ends lost 0 bases and 9 bases, in that order; junction bases with no gene match: 9. From germline, CDR1 is SGHVS and CDR2 FQNEAQ. This chain's CDR3 is CASSLATGGSKAQYF. The DNA for the CDR3 is TGTGCCAGCAGCTTAGCGACGGGAGGGTCGAAGGCCCAGTACTTC.

This clonotype was seen a few times. The chain carries TRBV20-1 and TRBJ2-7, with 9 bases identical to TRBD2. Germline-derived CDR1 and CDR2 are DFQATT and SNEGSKA (reference sequence). With 3 bases clipped from V and 0 bases from J, the junction kept 15 bases outside the gene matches. The CDR3 sequence is 18 residues long. CDR3 amino acids: CSASLVLAGGPSSYEQYF. In DNA, the CDR3 is TGCAGTGCTAGTTTGGTTCTTGCGGGAGGGCCTTCCTCCTACGAGCAGTACTTC.

This rearrangement joins TRBV7-9 to TRBJ2-5; TRBD2 matches at 7 bases. The CDR3 covers 13 residues. Germline V gives CDR1 SEHNR, CDR2 FQNEAQ (reference sequence). V lost 2 bases and J lost 5; bases outside the gene matches: 2. The CDR3 reads CASSLSSGETQYF. DNA of the CDR3: TGTGCCAGCAGCTTATCTAGCGGTGAGACCCAGTACTTC.

The rearrangement uses TRBV28 and TRBJ2-7, with TRBD2 as a possible D gene (6 bases). The germline gives CDR1 MDHEN, CDR2 SYDVKM. The CDR3 loop spans 15 amino acids. V dropped 4 bases and J dropped 0 bases, with 13 bases sitting between them. The CDR3 reads CASSSPGESSYEQYF. The CDR3 DNA reads as TGTGCCAGCAGTTCCCCGGGGGAATCCTCCTACGAGCAGTACTTC.

This clonotype has only a few counts. The rearrangement uses TRBV12-3 or TRBV12-4 and TRBJ1-5, with D maybe TRBD1 (6 bases). This CDR3 has 12 residues. V was trimmed by 6 bases and J by 6 bases, leaving 9 bases between them. CDR3 sequence: CASSEQGQPQHF. CDR3 coding DNA: TGTGCCAGCAGCGAACAGGGTCAGCCCCAGCATTTT.

In this sample, this clonotype turned up many times. The rearrangement links TRBV7-8 to TRBJ1-2, with a possible D match to TRBD1 (5 bases). V shed 2 bases and J shed 8 bases, with 15 bases lying between them. This CDR3 comprises 14 residues. CDR1 SGHVS and CDR2 FQNEAQ come from the germline V gene. The CDR3 DNA follows: TGTGCCAGCAGCTTAAGACAGCCACCCGAAGGCTACACCTTC. It translates to CASSLRQPPEGYTF.

The rearrangement links TRBV19 to TRBJ1-5, with unresolved D. This CDR3 contains 14 residues. Trimming left V 1 base short and J 3 bases short, with 7 bases between. The germline gives CDR1 LNHDA, CDR2 SQIVND (reference sequence). The CDR3 sequence: CASSIAGFNQPQHF. CDR3 bases: TGTGCCAGTAGTATAGCCGGCTTCAATCAGCCCCAGCATTTT.

This clonotype was detected a few times. The chain couples TRBV2 to TRBJ2-1; D is unresolved. Germline-derived CDR1 and CDR2 are SNHLY and FYNNEI. This CDR3 is built from 15 residues. V lost 6 bases and J lost 0, with 12 bases in between. In nucleotides, the CDR3 is TGTGCCAGCAGAGGTGACGCGAGCTCCTACAATGAGCAGTTCTTC. This gives the protein CASRGDASSYNEQFF.

This chain joins TRBV6-5 and TRBJ2-1; 11 bases align to TRBD2. Germline lookup yields CDR1 MNHEY and CDR2 SVGAGI. The CDR3 sequence is 17 residues long. The V gene end was trimmed by 2 bases and the J gene end by 8 bases; junction bases not matched to a gene: 11. DNA for the CDR3: TGTGCCAGCAGTTACCTCGTGATTAGCGGGAGGGCCCATGAGCAGTTCTTC. Translated: CASSYLVISGRAHEQFF.

This clonotype was seen only a few times. CDR3 loop: CASSNNQGVYEQYF. As DNA, the CDR3 is TGTGCCAGCAGTAACAATCAAGGGGTCTACGAGCAGTACTTC. The rearrangement links TRBV27 to TRBJ2-7; D may be TRBD1 (5 bases). The germline V and J ends were trimmed by 5 bases and 3 bases, with 14 bases remaining between them. CDR3 length: 14 amino acids. The germline V gene has CDR1 MNHEY and CDR2 SMNVEV (reference sequence).

The J gene is TRBJ2-5, the V gene TRBV20-1; 8 nucleotides match TRBD1. The V gene end was trimmed by 3 bases and the J gene end by 5 bases; junction bases not matched to a gene: 8. The CDR3 has 14 amino acids. CDR1 DFQATT and CDR2 SNEGSKA come from the germline V gene (reference sequence). Here the CDR3 DNA reads TGCAGTGCTAGGTTACAGGGGGGATCCGAGACCCAGTACTTC. As protein: CSARLQGGSETQYF.

This chain uses TRBV9 with TRBJ1-4; D is unresolved. The CDR3 is made up of 15 amino acids. The germline gives CDR1 SGDLS, CDR2 YYNGEE. The germline V and J ends were trimmed by 2 bases and 1 base, with 9 bases remaining between them. The CDR3 DNA reads as TGTGCCAGCAGCGTTCACGGGAGAACTAATGAAAAACTGTTTTTT. This translates into CASSVHGRTNEKLFF. The complete variable domain, with remaining parts taken from reference TRBV9 and TRBJ1-4, reads DSGVTQTPKHLITATGQRVTLRCSPRSGDLSVYWYQQSLDQGLQFLIQYYNGEERAKGNILERFSAQQFPDLHSELNLSSLELGDSALYFCASSVHGRTNEKLFFGSGTQLSVL.

The genes are TRBV7-2 and TRBJ2-7; weak D call: TRBD1 (6 bases). Germline V CDR1 and CDR2: SGHTA, FQGNSA. Trimming shortened V by 1 base and J by 10 bases, and 14 bases separated the two germline ends. This CDR3 is built from 13 residues. CDR3 in DNA: TGTGCCAGCAGCTTAGGGTCGGCAGGGGACCAGTACTTC. Translation gives CASSLGSAGDQYF.

In its sample, this clonotype was seen many times. This chain joins TRBV27 and TRBJ1-1, with 10 bases lining up with TRBD1. Trimming at V came to 9 bases and at J to 3 bases, leaving 7 bases not matched to a gene. This CDR3 spans 14 amino acids. Germline-derived CDR1 and CDR2 are MNHEY and SMNVEV (reference sequence). The CDR3 sequence: CARGTGDLYTEAFF. The CDR3 nucleotides read TGTGCCAGAGGGACAGGGGACCTTTACACTGAAGCTTTCTTT.

The sample holds many counts of this clonotype. The chain combines TRBV2 with TRBJ1-2, with 8 bases identical to TRBD1. Unmatched junction bases numbered 8, after V lost 3 bases and J lost 5 bases. The length of the CDR3 is 15 residues. The germline gives CDR1 SNHLY, CDR2 FYNNEI. The CDR3 sequence is CASSDSGQGRYGYTF. CDR3 nucleotides: TGTGCCAGCAGTGATTCAGGACAGGGACGTTATGGCTACACCTTC.

The genes are TRBV3-1 and TRBJ2-7; D might be TRBD1 (7 bases). The V gene lost 4 bases and the J gene lost 1 base, with 23 bases spanning the gap. There are 18 residues in the CDR3. CDR1 and CDR2 from the germline V gene are LGHDT and YNNKEL (reference sequence). CDR3 bases: TGTGCCAGCAGCCTCGTTGGCATCCCAGGGGGGATGTCCTACGAGCAGTACTTC. It translates to CASSLVGIPGGMSYEQYF.

This clonotype was observed many times. The chain links TRBV20-1 to TRBJ2-5; 12 bases align to TRBD2. V dropped 8 bases and J dropped 5; count of bases not matched to a gene: 15. Germline V gene data show CDR1 as DFQATT and CDR2 as SNEGSKA (reference sequence). The CDR3 loop spans 16 amino acids. The DNA of the CDR3 is TGCAGTCGCAGGAGGCTAGCGGGAGGGCCGGTGGAGACCCAGTACTTC. Protein sequence: CSRRRLAGGPVETQYF.

This chain uses TRBV20-1 with TRBJ1-1; TRBD1 is a possible D gene (6 bases). Trimming took 5 bases from V and 1 from J, leaving 8 bases between them. This CDR3 spans 12 amino acids. Looked up from germline, CDR1 is DFQATT and CDR2 is SNEGSKA (reference sequence). The CDR3 sequence is CSARQANTEAFF. The DNA for the CDR3 is TGCAGTGCTCGACAGGCGAACACTGAAGCTTTCTTT.

This clonotype was seen repeatedly, ten times or more. This chain joins TRBV7-8 and TRBJ2-7; no clear D gene. The CDR3 spans 14 residues. Between the trimmed V and J ends, which lost 5 bases and 0 bases, there was a span of 11 bases. The germline V gene has CDR1 SGHVS and CDR2 FQNEAQ. The CDR3 sequence: CASSPLTTSYEQYF. The CDR3 DNA is TGTGCCAGCAGCCCCCTTACCACCTCCTACGAGCAGTACTTC.

A few counts support this clonotype. CDR3 amino acids: CATSGQRNQPQHF. For the CDR3, the DNA is TGTGCCACCAGCGGACAGCGCAATCAGCCCCAGCATTTT. The rearrangement links TRBV15 to TRBJ1-5; D perhaps matches TRBD1 (6 bases). The CDR3 covers 13 residues. Trimming stripped 5 bases from V and 2 bases from J, with 7 bases between. CDR1 and CDR2 (germline): LNHNV, YYDKDF (reference sequence).

This clonotype was seen more than once but under ten times. A read error may produce the germline difference seen at one junction end. The chain joins TRBV29-1 to TRBJ1-2; perhaps TRBD1 as D (5 bases). From germline, CDR1 is SQVTM and CDR2 ANQGSEA. There are 15 residues in the CDR3. CDR3 nucleotide sequence: TGCAGCGTAGAAGACAGAAGCCCCTCTAACTATGGCTACACCTTC. Residues: CSVEDRSPSNYGYTF.

V is TRBV29-1 and J is TRBJ1-2, with TRBD1 matching over 7 bases. The CDR3 length is 15 residues. The germline gives CDR1 SQVTM, CDR2 ANQGSEA. V was pared by 3 bases and J by 12 bases, with 19 bases of the junction left unmatched. The CDR3 reads CSVDGADRSYKGHTF. DNA of the CDR3: TGCAGCGTTGATGGGGCGGACAGGTCATACAAGGGCCACACCTTC.

The V call is TRBV20-1, the J call TRBJ2-5, with 7 bases identical to TRBD2. Germline V gene sequence: CDR1 DFQATT, CDR2 SNEGSKA (reference sequence). The CDR3 contains 14 residues. Losses at the gene ends were 0 bases for V and 3 bases for J; bases not matched to a gene: 4. CDR3 DNA: TGCAGTGCTAGAGATCGTCGGGGGGAAGAGACCCAGTACTTC. Encoded protein: CSARDRRGEETQYF.

For the CDR3, the DNA is TGTGCCAGCAGCCCGGGACTAGCGTCGGGTGAGACCCAGTACTTC. It yields the protein CASSPGLASGETQYF. The rearrangement uses TRBV6-1 and TRBJ2-5, with TRBD2 matching 10 bases. The ends lost 6 bases at V and 5 bases at J; junction bases unmatched: 9. This CDR3 has 15 amino acids. Germline loops: CDR1 MNHNS, CDR2 SASEGT.

The chain uses TRBV20-1 and TRBJ2-7, with 8 bases that match TRBD2. The germline CDR1 and CDR2 sequences are DFQATT and SNEGSKA (reference sequence). V was pared by 4 bases and J by 6 bases, with 8 bases of the junction left unmatched. The CDR3 runs to 13 residues. CDR3 loop: CSAIRAGVSEQYF. CDR3 DNA sequence: TGCAGTGCTATCCGAGCGGGAGTTTCCGAGCAGTACTTC.